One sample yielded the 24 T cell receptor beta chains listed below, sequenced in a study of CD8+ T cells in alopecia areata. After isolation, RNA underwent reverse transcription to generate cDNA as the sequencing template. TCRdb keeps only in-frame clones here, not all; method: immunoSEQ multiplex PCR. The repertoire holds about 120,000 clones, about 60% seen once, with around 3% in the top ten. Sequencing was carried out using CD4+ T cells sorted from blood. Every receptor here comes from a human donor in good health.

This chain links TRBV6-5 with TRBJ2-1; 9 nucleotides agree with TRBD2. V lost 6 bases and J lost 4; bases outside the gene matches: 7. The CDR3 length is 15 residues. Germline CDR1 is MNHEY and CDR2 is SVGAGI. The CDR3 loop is CASSLRGGRYNEQFF. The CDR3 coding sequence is TGTGCCAGCAGCTTGCGGGGGGGCAGGTACAATGAGCAGTTCTTC.

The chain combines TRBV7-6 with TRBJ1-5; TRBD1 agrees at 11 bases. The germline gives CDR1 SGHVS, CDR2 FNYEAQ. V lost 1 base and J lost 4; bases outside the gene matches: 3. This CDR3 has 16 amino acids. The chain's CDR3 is CASSLEGTGGNQPQHF. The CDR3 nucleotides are TGTGCCAGCAGCTTAGAGGGGACAGGGGGTAATCAGCCCCAGCATTTT.

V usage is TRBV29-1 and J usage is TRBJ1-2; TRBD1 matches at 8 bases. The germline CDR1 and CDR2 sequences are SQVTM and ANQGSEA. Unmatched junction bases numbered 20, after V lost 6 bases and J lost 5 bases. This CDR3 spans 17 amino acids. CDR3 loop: CSVAAGRGRGGNYGYTF. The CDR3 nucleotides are TGCAGCGTCGCCGCCGGCAGGGGGCGCGGGGGTAATTATGGCTACACCTTC.

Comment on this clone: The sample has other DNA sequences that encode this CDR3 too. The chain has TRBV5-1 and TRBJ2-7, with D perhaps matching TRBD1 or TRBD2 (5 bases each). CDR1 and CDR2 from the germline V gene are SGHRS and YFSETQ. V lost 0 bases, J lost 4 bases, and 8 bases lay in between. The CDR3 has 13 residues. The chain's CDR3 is CASSLDGGYEQYF. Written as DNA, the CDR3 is TGCGCCAGCAGCTTGGATGGGGGATACGAGCAGTACTTC.

CDR3 loop: CASRKTGGTYEQYF. The CDR3 nucleotides read TGTGCCAGCAGGAAGACAGGGGGGACTTACGAGCAGTACTTC. The rearrangement links TRBV5-6 to TRBJ2-7; 9 bases align to TRBD1. Germline CDR1 is SGHDT and CDR2 is YYEEEE. Trimming took 5 bases from V and 4 from J; bases not matched to a gene: 7. This CDR3 has 14 residues.

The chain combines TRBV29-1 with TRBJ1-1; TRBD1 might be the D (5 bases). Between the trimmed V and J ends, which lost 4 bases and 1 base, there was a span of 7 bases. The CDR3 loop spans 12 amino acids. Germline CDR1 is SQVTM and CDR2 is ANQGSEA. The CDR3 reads CSVAGRNTEAFF. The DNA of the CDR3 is TGCAGCGTTGCGGGGCGGAACACTGAAGCTTTCTTT. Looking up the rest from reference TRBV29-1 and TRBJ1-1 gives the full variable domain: SAVISQKPSRDICQRGTSLTIQCQVDSQVTMMFWYRQQPGQSLTLIATANQGSEATYESGFVIDKFPISRPNLTFSTLTVSNMSPEDSSIYLCSVAGRNTEAFFGQGTRLTVV.

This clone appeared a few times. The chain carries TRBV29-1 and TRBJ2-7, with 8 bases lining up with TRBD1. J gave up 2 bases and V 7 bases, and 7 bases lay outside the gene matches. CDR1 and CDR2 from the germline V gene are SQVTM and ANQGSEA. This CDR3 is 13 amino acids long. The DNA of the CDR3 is TGCAGCGGGTGGAGGACAGGGCCCTACGAGCAGTACTTC. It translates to CSGWRTGPYEQYF.

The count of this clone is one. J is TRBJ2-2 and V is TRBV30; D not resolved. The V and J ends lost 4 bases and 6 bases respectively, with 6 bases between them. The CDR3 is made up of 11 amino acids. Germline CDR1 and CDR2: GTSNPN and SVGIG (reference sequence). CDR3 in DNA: TGTGCCTGGAAATGGGCCGGGGAGCTGTTTTTT. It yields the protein CAWKWAGELFF.

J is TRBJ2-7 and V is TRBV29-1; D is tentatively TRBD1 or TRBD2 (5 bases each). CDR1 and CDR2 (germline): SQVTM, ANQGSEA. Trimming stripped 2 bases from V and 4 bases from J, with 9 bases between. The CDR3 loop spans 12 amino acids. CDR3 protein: CSVESGTYEQYF. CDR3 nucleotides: TGCAGCGTTGAATCAGGGACGTACGAGCAGTACTTC.

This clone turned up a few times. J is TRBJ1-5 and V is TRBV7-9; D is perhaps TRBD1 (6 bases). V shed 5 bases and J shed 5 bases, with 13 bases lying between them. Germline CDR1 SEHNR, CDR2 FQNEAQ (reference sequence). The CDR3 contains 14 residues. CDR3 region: CASSLDRSDQPQHF. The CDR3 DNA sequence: TGTGCCAGCAGCCTTGACAGGAGTGATCAGCCCCAGCATTTT.

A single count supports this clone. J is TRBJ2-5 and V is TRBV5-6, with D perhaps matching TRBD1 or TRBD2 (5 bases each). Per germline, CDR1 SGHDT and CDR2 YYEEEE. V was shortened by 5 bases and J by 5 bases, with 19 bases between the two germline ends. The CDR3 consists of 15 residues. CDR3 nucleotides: TGTGCCAGCAGTGTGGGGGTTCCCGATGGGGAGACCCAGTACTTC. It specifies CASSVGVPDGETQYF.

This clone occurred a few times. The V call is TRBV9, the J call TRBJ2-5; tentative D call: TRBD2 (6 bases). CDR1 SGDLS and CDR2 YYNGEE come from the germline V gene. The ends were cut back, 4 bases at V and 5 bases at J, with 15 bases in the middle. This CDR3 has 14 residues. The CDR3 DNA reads TGTGCCAGCAGCTTCGCGGGCGGGGTGGAGACCCAGTACTTC. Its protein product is CASSFAGGVETQYF.

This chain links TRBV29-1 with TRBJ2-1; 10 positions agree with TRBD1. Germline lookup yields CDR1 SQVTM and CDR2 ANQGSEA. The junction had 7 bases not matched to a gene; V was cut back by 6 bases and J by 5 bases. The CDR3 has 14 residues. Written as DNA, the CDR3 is TGCAGCGTGACCCGGGACAGGGGCAACAATGAGCAGTTCTTC. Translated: CSVTRDRGNNEQFF.

This CDR3 is CAWTSGKEAFF. DNA of the CDR3: TGTGCCTGGACCTCGGGGAAGGAAGCTTTCTTT. The rearrangement uses TRBV30 and TRBJ1-1, with D hard to call. Germline CDR1 is GTSNPN and CDR2 is SVGIG (reference sequence). This CDR3 is built from 11 residues. Trimming pared 4 bases from V and 8 bases from J, leaving 11 bases between.

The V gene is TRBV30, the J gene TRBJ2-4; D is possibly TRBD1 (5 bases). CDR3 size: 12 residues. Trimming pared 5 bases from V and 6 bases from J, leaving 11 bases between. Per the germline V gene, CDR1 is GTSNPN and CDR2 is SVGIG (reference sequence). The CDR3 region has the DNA TGTGCCTGGGGTCTTGGGGCAAACATTCAGTACTTC. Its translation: CAWGLGANIQYF. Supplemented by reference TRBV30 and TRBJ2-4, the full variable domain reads SQTIHQWPATLVQPVGSPLSLECTVEGTSNPNLYWYRQAAGRGLQLLFYSVGIGQISSEVPQNLSASRPQDRQFILSSKKLLLSDSGFYLCAWGLGANIQYFGAGTRLSVL.

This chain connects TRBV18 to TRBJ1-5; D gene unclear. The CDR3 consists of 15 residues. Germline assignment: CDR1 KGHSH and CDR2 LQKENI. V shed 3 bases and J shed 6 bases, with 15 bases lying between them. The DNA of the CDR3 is TGTGCCAGCTCACCGTCCACACCAGACCCTCAGCCCCAGCATTTT. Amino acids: CASSPSTPDPQPQHF.

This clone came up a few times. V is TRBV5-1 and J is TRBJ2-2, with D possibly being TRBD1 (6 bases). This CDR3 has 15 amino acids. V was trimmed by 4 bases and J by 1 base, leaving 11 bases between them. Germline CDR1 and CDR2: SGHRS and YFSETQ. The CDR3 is CASSTQTGNTGELFF. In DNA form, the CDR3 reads TGCGCCAGCAGCACTCAGACAGGGAACACCGGGGAGCTGTTTTTT. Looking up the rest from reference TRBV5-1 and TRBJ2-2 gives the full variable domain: KAGVTQTPRYLIKTRGQQVTLSCSPISGHRSVSWYQQTPGQGLQFLFEYFSETQRNKGNFPGRFSGRQFSNSRSEMNVSTLELGDSALYLCASSTQTGNTGELFFGEGSRLTVL.

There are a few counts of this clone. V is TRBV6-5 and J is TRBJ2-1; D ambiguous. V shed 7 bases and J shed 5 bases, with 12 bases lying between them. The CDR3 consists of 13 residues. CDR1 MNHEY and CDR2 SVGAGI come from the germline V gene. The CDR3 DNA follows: TGTGCCAGCAAATTAGGGATCCACAATGAGCAGTTCTTC. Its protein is CASKLGIHNEQFF.

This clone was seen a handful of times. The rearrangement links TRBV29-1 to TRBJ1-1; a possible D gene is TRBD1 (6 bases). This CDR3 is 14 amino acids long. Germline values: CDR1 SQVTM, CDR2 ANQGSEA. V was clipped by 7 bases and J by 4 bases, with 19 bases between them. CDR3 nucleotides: TGCAGCGCCCCCGGCCCAGGGGTGGCCACTGAAGCTTTCTTT. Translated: CSAPGPGVATEAFF. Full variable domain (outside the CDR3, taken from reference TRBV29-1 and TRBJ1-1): SAVISQKPSRDICQRGTSLTIQCQVDSQVTMMFWYRQQPGQSLTLIATANQGSEATYESGFVIDKFPISRPNLTFSTLTVSNMSPEDSSIYLCSAPGPGVATEAFFGQGTRLTVV.

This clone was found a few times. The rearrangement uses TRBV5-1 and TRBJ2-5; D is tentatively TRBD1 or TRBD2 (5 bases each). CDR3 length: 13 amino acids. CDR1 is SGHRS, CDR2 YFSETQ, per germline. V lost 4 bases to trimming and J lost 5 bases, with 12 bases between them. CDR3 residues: CASSVRDRETQYF. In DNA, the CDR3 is TGCGCCAGCAGCGTCCGGGACCGGGAGACCCAGTACTTC.

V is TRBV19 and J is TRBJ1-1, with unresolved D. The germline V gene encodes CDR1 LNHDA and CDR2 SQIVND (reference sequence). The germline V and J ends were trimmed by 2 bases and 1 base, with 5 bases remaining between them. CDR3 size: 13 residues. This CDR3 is CASSILGNTEAFF. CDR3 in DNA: TGTGCCAGTAGTATATTGGGGAACACTGAAGCTTTCTTT. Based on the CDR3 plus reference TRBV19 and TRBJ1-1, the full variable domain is DGGITQSPKYLFRKEGQNVTLSCEQNLNHDAMYWYRQDPGQGLRLIYYSQIVNDFQKGDIAEGYSVSREKKESFPLTVTSAQKNPTAFYLCASSILGNTEAFFGQGTRLTVV.

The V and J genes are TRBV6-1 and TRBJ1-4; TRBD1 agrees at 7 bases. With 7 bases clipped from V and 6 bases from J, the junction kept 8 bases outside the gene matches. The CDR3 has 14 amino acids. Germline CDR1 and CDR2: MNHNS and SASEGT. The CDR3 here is CASTQQGRDEKLFF. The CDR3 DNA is TGTGCCAGCACCCAACAGGGGAGGGATGAAAAACTGTTTTTT.

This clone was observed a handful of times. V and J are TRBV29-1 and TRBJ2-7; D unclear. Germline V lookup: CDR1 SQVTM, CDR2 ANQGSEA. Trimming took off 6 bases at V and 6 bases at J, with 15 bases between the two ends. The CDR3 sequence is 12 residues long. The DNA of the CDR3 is TGCAGCGTCCAATCTGGACGGTTCGAGCAGTACTTC. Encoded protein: CSVQSGRFEQYF.

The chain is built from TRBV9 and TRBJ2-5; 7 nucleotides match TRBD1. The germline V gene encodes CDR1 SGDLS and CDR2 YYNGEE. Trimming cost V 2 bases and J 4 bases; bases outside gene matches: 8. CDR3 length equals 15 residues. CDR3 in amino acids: CASSVLTGRGETQYF. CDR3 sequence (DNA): TGTGCCAGCAGCGTGTTGACAGGGCGAGGAGAGACCCAGTACTTC.